The rows below give T cell receptor beta chains drawn from one sample of a study of blood T cell repertoires in COVID-19. Sequencing was performed with immunoSEQ multiplex PCR; in TCRdb, only in-frame clones are kept and a portion is missing. Of some 150,000 clones detected, around 80% appear once; the ten largest clones hold approximately 5%. The specimen was peripheral blood. The receptors were sampled from a woman in her forties or fifties with acute or convalescent COVID-19. The CDR3 runs from the conserved cysteine through the conserved F or W. Each record gives: clone size, D gene, V gene, J gene, CDR3 protein, CDR3 DNA. The D gene is left open where the match is weak. Expanded clones get a size class; other rows say once, few or many, or leave the size out.

clone_size: once; d_call: NA; v_call: TRBV7-2; j_call: TRBJ1-1; cdr3_aa: CASSRGGMNTEAFF; cdr3_nt: TGTGCCAGCAGTCGAGGAGGGATGAACACTGAAGCTTTCTTT
clone_size: NA; d_call: NA; v_call: TRBV12-3/TRBV12-4; j_call: TRBJ2-1; cdr3_aa: CACLFGLYNEQFF; cdr3_nt: TGTGCCTGCCTTTTTGGACTCTACAATGAGCAGTTCTTC
clone_size: NA; d_call: NA; v_call: TRBV20-1; j_call: TRBJ1-2; cdr3_aa: CSAAVYGYTF; cdr3_nt: TGCAGTGCTGCGGTCTATGGCTACACCTTC
clone_size: few; d_call: NA; v_call: TRBV11-2; j_call: TRBJ2-7; cdr3_aa: CASSLDVGLHEQYF; cdr3_nt: TGTGCCAGCAGCTTAGATGTGGGGCTCCACGAGCAGTACTTC
clone_size: NA; d_call: TRBD2; v_call: TRBV6-5; j_call: TRBJ2-3; cdr3_aa: CASTTAGGRDTQYF; cdr3_nt: TGTGCCAGCACCACCGCGGGGGGGAGAGATACGCAGTATTTT
clone_size: NA; d_call: NA; v_call: TRBV9; j_call: TRBJ1-6; cdr3_aa: CASSVDTVDNSPLHF; cdr3_nt: TGTGCCAGCAGCGTAGATACAGTTGATAATTCACCCCTCCACTTT
clone_size: NA; d_call: NA; v_call: TRBV7-2; j_call: TRBJ2-7; cdr3_aa: CASSFNRAYEQYF; cdr3_nt: TGTGCCAGCAGCTTTAACAGGGCCTACGAGCAGTACTTC
clone_size: NA; d_call: TRBD1; v_call: TRBV30; j_call: TRBJ2-5; cdr3_aa: CAWSQQGIETQYF; cdr3_nt: TGTGCCTGGAGTCAACAGGGGATCGAGACCCAGTACTTC
clone_size: NA; d_call: NA; v_call: TRBV5-1; j_call: TRBJ2-1; cdr3_aa: CASSFQGDNEQFF; cdr3_nt: TGCGCCAGCAGCTTCCAAGGGGACAATGAGCAGTTCTTC
clone_size: NA; d_call: NA; v_call: TRBV10-3; j_call: TRBJ1-5; cdr3_aa: CACQPGEDQPQHF; cdr3_nt: TGTGCCTGCCAACCAGGGGAAGACCAGCCCCAGCATTTT
clone_size: few; d_call: NA; v_call: TRBV24-1; j_call: TRBJ2-1; cdr3_aa: CATSEGRGLYNEQFF; cdr3_nt: TGTGCCACCAGTGAAGGGAGGGGGTTATACAATGAGCAGTTCTTC
clone_size: NA; d_call: NA; v_call: TRBV6-4; j_call: TRBJ2-1; cdr3_aa: CASSDSGTVKQFF; cdr3_nt: TGTGCCAGCAGTGACTCGGGCACCGTTAAGCAGTTCTTC
clone_size: NA; d_call: NA; v_call: TRBV28; j_call: TRBJ1-2; cdr3_aa: CASSSEDSYYGYTF; cdr3_nt: TGTGCCAGCAGTTCAGAAGACAGTTACTATGGCTACACCTTC
clone_size: NA; d_call: NA; v_call: TRBV4-1; j_call: TRBJ2-7; cdr3_aa: CASSQGLPYEQYF; cdr3_nt: TGCGCCAGCAGCCAAGGACTACCCTACGAGCAGTACTTC
clone_size: NA; d_call: TRBD1; v_call: TRBV15; j_call: TRBJ1-4; cdr3_aa: CATSRGGTGNEKLFF; cdr3_nt: TGTGCCACCAGCAGAGGGGGGACAGGGAATGAAAAACTGTTTTTT
clone_size: NA; d_call: TRBD2; v_call: TRBV7-2; j_call: TRBJ2-7; cdr3_aa: CASSPSGALSYEQYF; cdr3_nt: TGTGCCAGCAGCCCTAGCGGGGCCCTCTCCTACGAGCAGTACTTC
clone_size: NA; d_call: NA; v_call: TRBV4-2; j_call: TRBJ1-1; cdr3_aa: CASSQDPREEAFF; cdr3_nt: TGTGCCAGCAGCCAAGACCCCCGGGAGGAAGCTTTCTTT
clone_size: NA; d_call: NA; v_call: TRBV12-3/TRBV12-4; j_call: TRBJ2-7; cdr3_aa: CASSLGGNEQYF; cdr3_nt: TGTGCCAGCAGTTTAGGCGGGAACGAGCAGTACTTC
clone_size: NA; d_call: TRBD2; v_call: TRBV5-1; j_call: TRBJ2-7; cdr3_aa: CASSLASGGASFSEQYF; cdr3_nt: TGCGCCAGCAGCTTGGCGAGCGGGGGGGCTAGTTTTTCCGAGCAGTACTTC
clone_size: NA; d_call: NA; v_call: TRBV5-6; j_call: TRBJ2-2; cdr3_aa: CASSSGPSGAGELFF; cdr3_nt: TGTGCCAGCAGCTCTGGGCCCTCGGGGGCCGGGGAGCTGTTTTTT
clone_size: NA; d_call: TRBD1; v_call: TRBV19; j_call: TRBJ2-2; cdr3_aa: CASSIPPGQGWTGELFF; cdr3_nt: TGTGCCAGTAGTATACCTCCGGGACAGGGCTGGACCGGGGAGCTGTTTTTT
clone_size: NA; d_call: NA; v_call: TRBV28; j_call: TRBJ1-5; cdr3_aa: CASSRDRNQPQHF; cdr3_nt: TGTGCCAGCAGCCGCGACAGGAATCAGCCCCAGCATTTT
clone_size: once; d_call: NA; v_call: TRBV9; j_call: TRBJ2-7; cdr3_aa: CASSQTSTDYAYEQYF; cdr3_nt: TGTGCCAGCAGCCAAACTTCTACGGACTACGCCTACGAGCAGTACTTC
clone_size: few; d_call: TRBD2; v_call: TRBV7-8; j_call: TRBJ2-7; cdr3_aa: CASSARSGGGGSYEQYF; cdr3_nt: TGTGCCAGCAGCGCCCGGTCGGGGGGCGGGGGGTCCTACGAGCAGTACTTC
clone_size: NA; d_call: NA; v_call: TRBV6-1; j_call: TRBJ2-7; cdr3_aa: CASSEPPPTLSYEQYF; cdr3_nt: TGTGCCAGCAGTGAACCCCCCCCGACATTATCCTACGAGCAGTACTTC
clone_size: NA; d_call: NA; v_call: TRBV7-9; j_call: TRBJ1-2; cdr3_aa: CASSALTGNGYTF; cdr3_nt: TGTGCCAGCAGCGCGCTAACAGGGAATGGCTACACCTTC
clone_size: NA; d_call: NA; v_call: TRBV3-1/TRBV3-2; j_call: TRBJ2-7; cdr3_aa: CASSRWAPPGDF; cdr3_nt: TGTGCCAGCAGCCGATGGGCTCCCCCAGGGGACTTC
clone_size: NA; d_call: NA; v_call: TRBV5-1; j_call: TRBJ2-3; cdr3_aa: CASRRGLSTDTQYF; cdr3_nt: TGCGCCAGCAGAAGGGGTCTTAGCACAGATACGCAGTATTTT
clone_size: NA; d_call: NA; v_call: TRBV6-1; j_call: TRBJ2-7; cdr3_aa: CASSEVEVGQTDPGEQYF; cdr3_nt: TGTGCCAGCAGTGAAGTTGAGGTGGGCCAAACCGATCCGGGGGAGCAGTACTTC
clone_size: NA; d_call: NA; v_call: TRBV12-3/TRBV12-4; j_call: TRBJ2-5; cdr3_aa: CASSLFQQETQYF; cdr3_nt: TGTGCCAGCAGTTTATTTCAACAAGAGACCCAGTACTTC
clone_size: NA; d_call: NA; v_call: TRBV30; j_call: TRBJ1-5; cdr3_aa: CAWSFSGKPQHF; cdr3_nt: TGTGCCTGGAGTTTCTCCGGGAAGCCCCAGCATTTT
clone_size: NA; d_call: NA; v_call: TRBV7-9; j_call: TRBJ1-4; cdr3_aa: CASSLDGGTNEKLFF; cdr3_nt: TGTGCCAGCAGCTTAGATGGGGGGACTAATGAAAAACTGTTTTTT
clone_size: NA; d_call: NA; v_call: TRBV7-8; j_call: TRBJ1-1; cdr3_aa: CASSFTLPLGDLVGTEAFF; cdr3_nt: TGTGCCAGCAGCTTCACCCTACCACTGGGCGATCTGGTTGGCACTGAAGCTTTCTTT
clone_size: NA; d_call: NA; v_call: TRBV3-1/TRBV3-2; j_call: TRBJ1-1; cdr3_aa: CASSQHSYWNTEAFF; cdr3_nt: TGTGCCAGCAGCCAGCACAGCTATTGGAACACTGAAGCTTTCTTT
clone_size: NA; d_call: NA; v_call: TRBV27; j_call: TRBJ1-6; cdr3_aa: CASSRPDGRSPLHF; cdr3_nt: TGTGCCAGCTCCCGCCCGGACGGGAGATCACCCCTCCACTTT
clone_size: NA; d_call: NA; v_call: TRBV5-1; j_call: TRBJ1-2; cdr3_aa: CASRSDSNYGYTF; cdr3_nt: TGCGCCAGCAGATCCGACAGCAACTATGGCTACACCTTC
clone_size: NA; d_call: NA; v_call: TRBV6-6; j_call: TRBJ1-1; cdr3_aa: CASSTELLSTEAFF; cdr3_nt: TGTGCCAGCAGTACGGAGCTCTTGAGCACTGAAGCTTTCTTT
clone_size: NA; d_call: NA; v_call: TRBV6-5; j_call: TRBJ1-2; cdr3_aa: CASNPGSPSVGYTF; cdr3_nt: TGTGCCAGCAATCCCGGGTCACCCTCTGTTGGCTACACCTTC
clone_size: NA; d_call: NA; v_call: TRBV5-1; j_call: TRBJ1-1; cdr3_aa: CASSLLQGDTEAFF; cdr3_nt: TGCGCCAGCAGCTTGTTACAAGGGGACACTGAAGCTTTCTTT
clone_size: NA; d_call: NA; v_call: TRBV6-1; j_call: TRBJ1-3; cdr3_aa: CASSEGSSGNTIYF; cdr3_nt: TGTGCCAGCAGTGAAGGGAGCTCTGGAAACACCATATATTTT
clone_size: NA; d_call: TRBD1; v_call: TRBV12-3/TRBV12-4; j_call: TRBJ1-2; cdr3_aa: CASTQGAYGYTF; cdr3_nt: TGTGCCAGCACACAGGGGGCCTATGGCTACACCTTC
clone_size: NA; d_call: TRBD1; v_call: TRBV18; j_call: TRBJ1-2; cdr3_aa: CASSPGGGDGYTF; cdr3_nt: TGTGCCAGCTCACCAGGAGGGGGCGACGGCTACACCTTC
clone_size: NA; d_call: NA; v_call: TRBV7-6; j_call: TRBJ2-7; cdr3_aa: CASSPTQGFDEQYF; cdr3_nt: TGTGCCAGCAGCCCCACCCAGGGGTTCGACGAGCAGTACTTC
clone_size: NA; d_call: TRBD1; v_call: TRBV29-1; j_call: TRBJ2-7; cdr3_aa: CSVDGTGDYEQYF; cdr3_nt: TGCAGCGTTGATGGGACAGGGGACTACGAGCAGTACTTC
clone_size: NA; d_call: NA; v_call: TRBV5-6; j_call: TRBJ2-1; cdr3_aa: CASSFLARTYNEQFF; cdr3_nt: TGTGCCAGCAGCTTCCTAGCGCGAACCTACAATGAGCAGTTCTTC
clone_size: medium-sized; d_call: NA; v_call: TRBV4-2; j_call: TRBJ2-7; cdr3_aa: CASSLAGREQYF; cdr3_nt: TGTGCCAGCAGTCTAGCCGGGCGCGAGCAGTACTTC
clone_size: NA; d_call: TRBD2; v_call: TRBV5-1; j_call: TRBJ2-1; cdr3_aa: CASSSASGGNEQFF; cdr3_nt: TGCGCCAGCAGCTCGGCTAGCGGGGGTAATGAGCAGTTCTTC
clone_size: NA; d_call: TRBD1; v_call: TRBV19; j_call: TRBJ2-3; cdr3_aa: CASSGQGSTQYF; cdr3_nt: TGTGCCAGTAGTGGACAGGGGTCTACGCAGTATTTT
clone_size: NA; d_call: TRBD1; v_call: TRBV6-4; j_call: TRBJ1-2; cdr3_aa: CASSDSLVHPDARDRVYGYTF; cdr3_nt: TGTGCCAGCAGTGACTCGTTAGTTCATCCAGACGCCCGGGACAGGGTCTATGGCTACACCTTC
clone_size: NA; d_call: NA; v_call: TRBV4-1; j_call: TRBJ2-7; cdr3_aa: CASSQVSRDLAYEQYF; cdr3_nt: TGCGCCAGCAGCCAAGTAAGTCGGGACTTGGCCTACGAGCAGTACTTC
clone_size: many; d_call: TRBD1; v_call: TRBV19; j_call: TRBJ2-7; cdr3_aa: CASSSGTGDSYEQYF; cdr3_nt: TGTGCCAGTAGTAGCGGGACAGGCGATTCCTACGAGCAGTACTTC
clone_size: NA; d_call: NA; v_call: TRBV6-2/TRBV6-3; j_call: TRBJ1-1; cdr3_aa: CASSYSLGVNTEAFF; cdr3_nt: TGTGCCAGCAGTTACTCCTTGGGAGTGAACACTGAAGCTTTCTTT
clone_size: NA; d_call: TRBD2; v_call: TRBV18; j_call: TRBJ2-1; cdr3_aa: CASSPLSGVKNEQFF; cdr3_nt: TGTGCCAGCTCACCCCTTAGCGGGGTTAAGAATGAGCAGTTCTTC
clone_size: NA; d_call: NA; v_call: TRBV18; j_call: TRBJ1-4; cdr3_aa: CASSPGTEGEKLFF; cdr3_nt: TGTGCCAGCTCACCAGGGACGGAGGGTGAAAAACTGTTTTTT